The T cell receptor (beta chain) described here comes from a study of T cells after yellow fever vaccination. Regarding the study as a whole: Abundant clonotypes (contaminants from the bulk population) could be present in FACS-sorted repertoires.

Turning to this clonotype: Its antigen remains unidentified.

The CDR3 contains 18 residues. Trimming removed 6 bases from V and 6 bases from J, with 27 bases in between. Per germline, CDR1 SGHAT and CDR2 FQDESV (reference sequence). MiXCR, applied by TCRdb to the 5' RACE reads, yields one record per CDR3 protein. Here the sample spans hundreds of thousands of distinct CDR3 sequences, 9% to 15% being singletons. The sequence was obtained from a young man who received the YFV17D yellow fever vaccine. The genes are TRBV11-1 and TRBJ2-1; D assignment may be TRBD1 or TRBD2 (9 bases each). Sequenced material: PBMCs, taken on the day of the yellow fever booster vaccination. CDR3 protein: CASRRGQGIAGAGNEQFF. The CDR3 DNA follows: TGTGCCAGCAGACGCGGACAGGGGATAGCGGGAGCGGGCAATGAGCAGTTCTTC.